These 7 T cell receptor beta chains share one sample of origin, sequenced in a study of cytomegalovirus exposure and HLA in healthy donors. The study ran its PCR with 60 Vbeta and 13 Jbeta primers. Sequencing used immunoSEQ multiplex PCR; TCRdb keeps in-frame clones, though not all of them. The sample lists 160,000 or so clones, around 76% seen once, with about 1.6% in the top ten. The source material was PBMCs. Every receptor here comes from a man between 35 and 55 years old in good health and CMV-seronegative.

The V call is TRBV19, the J call TRBJ1-4; no clear D gene. This CDR3 region has 14 residues. V lost 7 bases, J lost 5 bases, and 14 bases lay in between. In germline, CDR1 is LNHDA, CDR2 SQIVND (reference sequence). CDR3 sequence (DNA): TGTGCCAGTACCCCATGGGCTGGGAATGAAAAACTGTTTTTT. This codes for CASTPWAGNEKLFF.

This chain joins TRBV7-6 and TRBJ1-2; 9 nucleotides agree with TRBD1. V was clipped by 5 bases and J by 7 bases; unmatched bases: 14. There are 16 residues in the CDR3. CDR1 is SGHVS, CDR2 FNYEAQ, per germline. CDR3 sequence reads: CASSPERGWTGVGYTF. CDR3 bases: TGTGCCAGCAGCCCCGAAAGGGGATGGACAGGGGTTGGCTACACCTTC.

The chain uses TRBV7-3 and TRBJ2-3; 11 positions match TRBD2. The CDR3 consists of 14 residues. The ends lost 4 bases at V and 6 bases at J; junction bases unmatched: 3. The germline V gene encodes CDR1 SGHTA and CDR2 FQGTGA. CDR3 region: CASSSSGGRDTQYF. CDR3 in DNA: TGTGCCAGCAGCTCTAGCGGGGGGAGGGATACGCAGTATTTT.

This clone has more than one count but fewer than ten. The chain links TRBV6-1 to TRBJ1-1, with 7 bases aligning to TRBD1. Looked up from germline, CDR1 is MNHNS and CDR2 is SASEGT. This CDR3 is built from 13 residues. V trimming: 6 bases; J trimming: 4 bases; junction bases outside the gene matches: 5. CDR3: CASRTGVVTEAFF. CDR3 nucleotides: TGTGCCAGCAGAACAGGGGTTGTCACTGAAGCTTTCTTT.

The chain has TRBV29-1 and TRBJ1-2, with 12 positions matching TRBD1. Per the germline V gene, CDR1 is SQVTM and CDR2 is ANQGSEA. CDR3 size: 14 residues. V lost 7 bases, J lost 4 bases, and 7 bases stayed unmatched. In DNA form, the CDR3 reads TGCAGCGCCGGGACAGGGGGCCAAAGCTATGGCTACACCTTC. Protein sequence: CSAGTGGQSYGYTF.

In this sample, this clone turned up once. This chain links TRBV18 with TRBJ2-7; 8 bases match TRBD2. Trimming took 3 bases from V and 3 from J; bases not matched to a gene: 7. Germline CDR1 is KGHSH and CDR2 is LQKENI. This CDR3 region has 15 residues. The CDR3 loop is CASSPPGLVNYEQYF. DNA of the CDR3: TGTGCCAGCTCACCTCCGGGACTAGTAAACTACGAGCAGTACTTC.

Ten or more counts support this clone. The sample has other DNA sequences that encode this CDR3 too. The V call is TRBV9, the J call TRBJ2-1; 10 nucleotides agree with TRBD2. The CDR3 is 16 residues long. Per the germline V gene, CDR1 is SGDLS and CDR2 is YYNGEE. The V segment lost 4 bases and the J segment 7 bases; nucleotides outside the gene matches: 11. The CDR3 sequence: CASSSRTSGTRNEQFF. The CDR3 DNA is TGTGCCAGCAGCTCACGGACTAGCGGAACACGGAATGAGCAGTTCTTC. Supplemented by reference TRBV9 and TRBJ2-1, the full variable domain reads DSGVTQTPKHLITATGQRVTLRCSPRSGDLSVYWYQQSLDQGLQFLIQYYNGEERAKGNILERFSAQQFPDLHSELNLSSLELGDSALYFCASSSRTSGTRNEQFFGPGTRLTVL.